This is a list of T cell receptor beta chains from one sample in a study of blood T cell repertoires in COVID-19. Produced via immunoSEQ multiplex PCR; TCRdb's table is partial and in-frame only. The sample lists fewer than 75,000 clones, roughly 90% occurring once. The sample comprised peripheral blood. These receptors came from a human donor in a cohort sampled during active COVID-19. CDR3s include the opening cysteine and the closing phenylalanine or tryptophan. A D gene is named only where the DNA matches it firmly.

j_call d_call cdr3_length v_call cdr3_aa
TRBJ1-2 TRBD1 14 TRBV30 CAWSWDSTNYGYTF
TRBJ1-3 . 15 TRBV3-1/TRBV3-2 CASSPPPGAGNTIYF
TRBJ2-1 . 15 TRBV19 CASSIGTVPYNEQFF
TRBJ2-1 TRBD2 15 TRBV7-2 CASRLLSGRAGEQFF
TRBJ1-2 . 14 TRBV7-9 CASSFDAGAEGYTF
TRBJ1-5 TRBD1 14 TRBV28 CASSLGQANQPQHF
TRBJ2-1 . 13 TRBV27 CASSPRQYNEQFF
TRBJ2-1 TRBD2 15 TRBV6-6 CASSFGLAGFNEQFF
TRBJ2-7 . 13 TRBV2 CASRWTSSYEQYF
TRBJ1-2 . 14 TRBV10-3 CAISAVASFNGYTF
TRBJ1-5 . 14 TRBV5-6 CASSSGQNNQPQHF
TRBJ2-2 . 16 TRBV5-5 CASSFTGTLNTGELFF
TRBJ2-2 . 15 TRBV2 CASSFRDKQTGELFF
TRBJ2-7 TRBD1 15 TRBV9 CASSPDGQGADEQYF
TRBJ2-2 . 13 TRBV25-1 CASSQTDTGELFF
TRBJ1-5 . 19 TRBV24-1 CATSGSGTGGRGGNQPQHF
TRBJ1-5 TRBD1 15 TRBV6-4 CASRPLDRGDQPQHF
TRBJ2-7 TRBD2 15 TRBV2 CASSRLAPSSYEQYF
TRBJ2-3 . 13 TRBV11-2 CASSLLLADTQYF
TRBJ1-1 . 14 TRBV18 CASSPRGGDTEAFF
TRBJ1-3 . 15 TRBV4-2 CASSDRDISGNTIYF
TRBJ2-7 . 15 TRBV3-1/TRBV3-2 CASSQVLGGAYEQYF